Described below is a single TCR beta chain sequence and its context. This receptor's antigen is unknown. No base quality information exists; no much larger clone differs at one position. These data originate in a study (dated by TCRdb to the mid-2010s). From the cysteine through the phenylalanine, the CDR3 covers 14 amino acids. Just CDR3 DNA is preserved here, 42 bases in frame from base 1. Germline trimming amounts to 7 bases on V and 7 bases on J, with 3 as the count of junction bases outside the gene matches. The germline V gene (reference sequence) provides CDR1 LNHDA and CDR2 SQIVND. The method was RT-PCR. Sequencing took place on an Illumina MiSeq. The public sequencing data were trimmed at Q25 with fastp and processed into clonotypes with MiXCR by TCRdb, which kept only in-frame beta chains. Rows are unified per CDR3 protein, each entry keeping the most common DNA and genes. The sample yields 650,000 to 800,000 distinct CDR3 sequences; approximately 15% were counted once. Roughly 3.6% of the sample rests with the top ten.

The chain joins TRBV19 to TRBJ2-1; TRBD2 lines up with 14 middle nucleotides. This sequence was found in a female donor in good health, serving as a healthy control. The sample comprised memory CD4+ T cells from blood. The nucleotide sequence is TGTGCCAGTACCGGGACTAGCGGGGGAAATGAGCAGTTCTTC. The encoded protein is CASTGTSGGNEQFF.